Following are 21 T cell receptor beta chains from one sample sequenced in a study of blood T cell repertoires in COVID-19 (dated by TCRdb to 2019 to 2021). Preparation of the library involved the immunoSEQ multiplex PCR assay. This is the immuneACCESS table as TCRdb keeps it, with only in-frame sequences that have V and J called. A part of the clones is gone; compared with another copy, unresolved V genes explain less than half, and the rest is unexplained. The table for this sample lists over 150,000 clones; 75% to 90% of them were counted only once. Of the sample, approximately 3% is held by the ten largest clones. The source material was PBMCs or T cells enriched from blood (not recorded which). The receptor set was obtained from a woman aged 60-70 years who had recovered from COVID-19.

This chain connects TRBV7-2 to TRBJ2-2; a possible D gene is TRBD2 (6 bases). CDR3 length: 15 amino acids. Germline CDR1 SGHTA, CDR2 FQGNSA. The V end was cut by 5 bases, the J end by 5 bases, with 15 bases between. The CDR3 DNA reads TGTGCCAGCAGCCTCCCTTCGGGAGCTACCGGGGAGCTGTTTTTT. Translating gives CASSLPSGATGELFF.

The gene calls are TRBV19 and TRBJ1-2; 9 bases are a match to TRBD1. Per the germline V gene, CDR1 is LNHDA and CDR2 is SQIVND (reference sequence). The CDR3 runs 15 residues. After removal of 1 base from V and 7 bases from J, the junction contained 7 bases not matched to a gene. The CDR3 sequence is CASSIVRDRVAGYTF. In DNA, the CDR3 is TGTGCCAGTAGTATAGTACGGGACAGGGTGGCTGGCTACACCTTC.

This clone was seen only a few times. The J gene is TRBJ1-1, the V gene TRBV5-1; TRBD1 is a possible D gene (6 bases). The CDR3 runs to 15 residues. V was shortened by 1 base and J by 7 bases, with 17 bases between the two germline ends. Germline lookup yields CDR1 SGHRS and CDR2 YFSETQ. The CDR3 nucleotides are TGCGCCAGCAGCTTGCCGACAGGCGCTGGGGATGAAGCTTTCTTT. It translates to CASSLPTGAGDEAFF. Complete variable domain (other parts from reference TRBV5-1 and TRBJ1-1): KAGVTQTPRYLIKTRGQQVTLSCSPISGHRSVSWYQQTPGQGLQFLFEYFSETQRNKGNFPGRFSGRQFSNSRSEMNVSTLELGDSALYLCASSLPTGAGDEAFFGQGTRLTVV.

The table lists this clone with a count of one. The chain carries TRBV3-1 (or the pseudogene TRBV3-2) and TRBJ1-4; TRBD1 aligns across 7 bases. V lost 4 bases and J lost 8; bases outside the gene matches: 7. This CDR3 is built from 14 residues. Germline V gene lookup returns CDR1 LGHDT and CDR2 YNNKEL (reference sequence). The CDR3 here is CASSPTGRWEKLFF. CDR3 nucleotides: TGTGCCAGCAGCCCGACAGGGCGATGGGAAAAACTGTTTTTT.

The chain joins TRBV7-8 to TRBJ1-5, with a tentative D call TRBD1 (5 bases). Germline CDR1 reads SGHVS; CDR2 reads FQNEAQ. Trimming cost V 2 bases and J 6 bases, with 14 bases left between them. The CDR3 length is 15 residues. The CDR3 region is CASSLQGLIIQPQHF. The CDR3 region has the DNA TGTGCCAGCAGCTTACAGGGCCTTATTATTCAGCCCCAGCATTTT.

The chain links TRBV3-1 (or the pseudogene TRBV3-2) to TRBJ2-5, with 10 positions matching TRBD2. CDR1 is LGHDT, CDR2 YNNKEL, per germline (reference sequence). The CDR3 consists of 15 residues. The ends lost 4 bases at V and 1 base at J; junction bases unmatched: 3. The DNA for the CDR3 is TGTGCCAGCAGCCCCCAGCGGGGGGGCCAAGAGACCCAGTACTTC. Residues: CASSPQRGGQETQYF.

V and J are TRBV7-9 and TRBJ1-2, with a tentative D call TRBD1 (5 bases). Germline V gene sequence: CDR1 SEHNR, CDR2 FQNEAQ (reference sequence). The CDR3 contains 14 residues. The V and J ends lost 5 bases and 5 bases respectively, with 15 bases between them. Here the CDR3 DNA reads TGTGCCAGCAGCAGCCGACAGCCCCCGTATGGCTACACCTTC. Its translation is CASSSRQPPYGYTF.

This clone was picked up a small number of times. This sequence joins TRBV6-1 and TRBJ2-2; a weak D match, TRBD1 (6 bases). The CDR3 covers 17 residues. Germline-derived CDR1 and CDR2 are MNHNS and SASEGT. Trimming removed 1 base from V and 3 bases from J, with 15 bases in between. The CDR3: CASSEELAGQHTGELFF. Written as DNA, the CDR3 is TGTGCCAGCAGTGAAGAGCTTGCTGGACAGCACACCGGGGAGCTGTTTTTT.

The chain is built from TRBV12-3 or TRBV12-4 and TRBJ1-2; D remains unclear. The CDR3 contains 11 residues. Trimming removed 7 bases at V and 8 bases at J, with 11 bases between. This CDR3 is CASMRIDGYTF. The DNA for the CDR3 is TGTGCCAGCATGCGGATTGACGGCTACACCTTC.

The gene calls are TRBV9 and TRBJ1-2; tentative D call: TRBD1 (5 bases). The CDR3 contains 12 residues. Germline CDR1 and CDR2: SGDLS and YYNGEE. Between the trimmed V and J ends, which lost 3 bases and 5 bases, there was a span of 8 bases. The CDR3 bases are TGTGCCAGCAGCGCCCAGGGATATGGCTACACCTTC. Protein: CASSAQGYGYTF.

The V gene is TRBV3-1 (or the pseudogene TRBV3-2), the J gene TRBJ2-2, with a possible D match to TRBD2 (5 bases). CDR1 is LGHDT and CDR2 is YNNKEL in the germline V gene (reference sequence). The length of the CDR3 is 14 residues. Between the trimmed V and J ends, which lost 2 bases and 8 bases, there was a span of 12 bases. The CDR3 sequence is CASSQSGKGGELFF. Here the CDR3 DNA reads TGTGCCAGCAGCCAATCGGGGAAGGGAGGGGAGCTGTTTTTT.

This clone was seen only once. The chain carries TRBV5-4 and TRBJ2-3, with TRBD2 matching over 11 bases. Looked up from germline, CDR1 is SGHNT and CDR2 is YYREEE (reference sequence). After removal of 0 bases from V and 2 bases from J, the junction contained 5 bases not matched to a gene. CDR3 length: 17 amino acids. DNA of the CDR3: TGTGCCAGCAGCTTGGGGCTAGCGGGGGGTGACACAGATACGCAGTATTTT. This gives the protein CASSLGLAGGDTDTQYF. The complete variable domain, with remaining parts taken from reference TRBV5-4 and TRBJ2-3, reads ETGVTQSPTHLIKTRGQQVTLRCSSQSGHNTVSWYQQALGQGPQFIFQYYREEENGRGNFPPRFSGLQFPNYSSELNVNALELDDSALYLCASSLGLAGGDTDTQYFGPGTRLTVL.

V usage is TRBV28 and J usage is TRBJ1-5; D is possibly TRBD1 (6 bases). CDR3 length: 15 amino acids. Trimming left V 6 bases short and J 4 bases short, with 16 bases between. CDR1 is MDHEN, CDR2 SYDVKM, per germline. The CDR3 nucleotides are TGTGCCAGCAGCCTCGGTGGACAGTCTAATCAGCCCCAGCATTTT. This encodes CASSLGGQSNQPQHF.

This chain joins TRBV2 and TRBJ2-7; perhaps TRBD1 as D (6 bases). The CDR3 is 10 amino acids. Per the germline V gene, CDR1 is SNHLY and CDR2 is FYNNEI. The V and J ends lost 8 bases and 7 bases respectively, with 9 bases between them. The CDR3 DNA sequence: TGTGCCAGCTCCCAGGGGGAGCAGTACTTC. Translated: CASSQGEQYF.

The rearrangement links TRBV7-3 to TRBJ1-3; D unclear. CDR1 SGHTA and CDR2 FQGTGA come from the germline V gene. The CDR3 is 14 amino acids. The V end lost 5 bases, the J end lost 2 bases, and 10 bases lay between the germline ends. The CDR3 here is CASSPVGPGNTIYF. CDR3 sequence (DNA): TGTGCCAGCAGCCCTGTTGGGCCTGGAAACACCATATATTTT. The whole variable domain, filled in from reference TRBV7-3 and TRBJ1-3, reads GAGVSQTPSNKVTEKGKYVELRCDPISGHTALYWYRQSLGQGPEFLIYFQGTGAADDSGLPNDRFFAVRPEGSVSTLKIQRTERGDSAVYLCASSPVGPGNTIYFGEGSWLTVV.

This chain joins TRBV20-1 and TRBJ1-1, with D possibly TRBD1 on 5 matching bases. The V and J ends lost 3 bases and 1 base respectively, with 6 bases between them. CDR1 is DFQATT, CDR2 SNEGSKA, per germline (reference sequence). This CDR3 region has 12 residues. The CDR3 spells CSASRGNTEAFF. The CDR3 DNA follows: TGCAGTGCTAGTAGGGGGAACACTGAAGCTTTCTTT.

V usage is TRBV7-9 and J usage is TRBJ1-2; D is unresolved. This CDR3 comprises 15 residues. The V end was cut by 7 bases, the J end by 5 bases, with 20 bases between. Germline values: CDR1 SEHNR, CDR2 FQNEAQ (reference sequence). CDR3 in amino acids: CASTSNDQWRYGYTF. The CDR3, as DNA: TGTGCCAGCACCTCAAACGACCAGTGGAGGTATGGCTACACCTTC.

The CDR3 protein is CASSLSGTGVRNEQFF. The CDR3 DNA sequence: TGCGCCAGCAGCTTGTCGGGGACAGGAGTCAGGAATGAGCAGTTCTTC. This chain connects TRBV5-1 to TRBJ2-1; 8 bases are shared with TRBD1. The CDR3 consists of 16 residues. CDR1 is SGHRS and CDR2 is YFSETQ in the germline V gene. J lost 7 bases, V lost 1 base, and 10 bases had no gene match. The full variable domain, in which reference TRBV5-1 and TRBJ2-1 provide the parts outside the CDR3, is KAGVTQTPRYLIKTRGQQVTLSCSPISGHRSVSWYQQTPGQGLQFLFEYFSETQRNKGNFPGRFSGRQFSNSRSEMNVSTLELGDSALYLCASSLSGTGVRNEQFFGPGTRLTVL.

V gene TRBV14 combines with J gene TRBJ2-7, with TRBD2 matching 8 bases. After removal of 4 bases from V and 7 bases from J, the junction contained 6 bases not matched to a gene. CDR1 and CDR2 (germline): SGHDN, FVKESK. There are 13 residues in the CDR3. The CDR3 DNA sequence: TGTGCCAGCAGCCTACCGGCGGGGGGAGAGCAGTACTTC. This encodes CASSLPAGGEQYF.

This chain links TRBV14 with TRBJ2-4; possible D gene TRBD1, 5 bases. V gave up 1 base and J gave up 1 base, with 11 bases separating them. Germline lookup yields CDR1 SGHDN and CDR2 FVKESK. This CDR3 has 16 residues. CDR3 protein: CASSQGAGWAKNIQYF. As DNA, the CDR3 is TGTGCCAGCAGCCAAGGGGCAGGGTGGGCCAAAAACATTCAGTACTTC.

This chain joins TRBV24-1 and TRBJ1-2; the match to TRBD1 covers 7 bases. Trimming took 4 bases from V and 4 from J; bases not matched to a gene: 2. Germline V gene lookup returns CDR1 KGHDR and CDR2 SFDVKD. The CDR3 totals 13 residues. The DNA for the CDR3 is TGTGCCACCAGTGAAGACAGGGCCTATGGCTACACCTTC. This encodes CATSEDRAYGYTF.